A single sample gave rise to the 28 T cell receptor beta chains below, sequenced in a study of response to subunit inactivated influenza vaccine. TCRdb re-analysed the RT-PCR reads in MiXCR, keeping a single row per CDR3 protein. The sample has about 180,000 distinct CDR3 sequences; around a tenth are singletons. The sequences come from non-naive T cells sorted from PBMCs, collected on the day of vaccination. Receptors originate from a man in his forties or fifties who received an inactivated influenza vaccine.

This clonotype turned up a few times. The chain couples TRBV28 to TRBJ2-5; D is possibly TRBD1 (5 bases). With 7 bases removed from V and 0 bases from J, the gap between germline ends came to 12 bases. The CDR3 extends over 14 amino acids. The germline CDR1 and CDR2 sequences are MDHEN and SYDVKM. The CDR3 loop is CASIATGNQETQYF. The CDR3 coding sequence is TGTGCCAGCATCGCTACAGGAAACCAAGAGACCCAGTACTTC. Variable domain in full (rest from reference TRBV28 and TRBJ2-5): DVKVTQSSRYLVKRTGEKVFLECVQDMDHENMFWYRQDPGLGLRLIYFSYDVKMKEKGDIPEGYSVSREKKERFSLILESASTNQTSMYLCASIATGNQETQYFGPGTRLLVL.

This clonotype has at least ten counts. V gene TRBV25-1 combines with J gene TRBJ2-3, with a possible D match to TRBD2 (6 bases). The germline V gene has CDR1 MGHDK and CDR2 SYGVNS. The CDR3 sequence is 13 residues long. V gave up 4 bases and J gave up 8 bases, with 13 bases separating them. The CDR3 DNA sequence: TGTGCCAGCAGTGTCTCGGGACTCGCTACGCAGTATTTT. As protein: CASSVSGLATQYF.

V and J are TRBV20-1 and TRBJ1-2; 8 bases map to TRBD1. CDR1 is DFQATT, CDR2 SNEGSKA, per germline (reference sequence). Trimming cost V 0 bases and J 4 bases; bases outside gene matches: 16. There are 18 residues in the CDR3. CDR3 DNA: TGCAGTGCTAGAGATCCTCTAGACAGGGGCTCGAAGCCCTATGGCTACACCTTC. Encoded protein: CSARDPLDRGSKPYGYTF.

A few counts support this clonotype. This rearrangement joins TRBV3-1 to TRBJ1-3; no firm D call. Germline CDR1 is LGHDT and CDR2 is YNNKEL (reference sequence). The CDR3 spans 13 residues. V was clipped by 3 bases and J by 0 bases, with 3 bases between them. The CDR3: CASSQPSGNTIYF. The CDR3 DNA follows: TGTGCCAGCAGCCAGCCCTCTGGAAACACCATATATTTT.

As to this clonotype: Being one base from a much bigger clone, this may be a read error. J is TRBJ2-1 and V is TRBV24-1, with TRBD2 identical over 9 bases. The CDR3 totals 12 residues. Germline V CDR1 and CDR2: KGHDR, SFDVKD. J was trimmed by 13 bases and V by 10 bases; bases with no gene match: 10. As DNA, the CDR3 is TGTGCCACGCGACTAGCGGAAGGTGCCCAGTTCTTC. Translation: CATRLAEGAQFF.

This clonotype came up many times. The rearrangement uses TRBV20-1 and TRBJ1-1; no definite D call. The V end was cut by 4 bases, the J end by 1 base, with 13 bases between. Germline V gene lookup returns CDR1 DFQATT and CDR2 SNEGSKA (reference sequence). The CDR3 spans 14 residues. The CDR3 DNA reads TGCAGTGCTACAGGCTGGGCCTCGAACACTGAAGCTTTCTTT. The encoded protein is CSATGWASNTEAFF.

This clonotype was seen at least ten times. This chain links TRBV7-2 with TRBJ1-1, with 10 bases identical to TRBD1. The CDR3 covers 17 residues. CDR1 is SGHTA, CDR2 FQGNSA, per germline. The V and J ends lost 5 bases and 5 bases, in that order; junction bases with no gene match: 14. DNA of the CDR3: TGTGCCAGCAGCCTAGGCCATGGGACAGGGGCTGGGACTGAAGCTTTCTTT. It codes for CASSLGHGTGAGTEAFF.

The chain recombines TRBV27 with TRBJ2-3; D is possibly TRBD1 or TRBD2 (5 bases each). This CDR3 is 13 amino acids long. The germline V gene has CDR1 MNHEY and CDR2 SMNVEV (reference sequence). Trimming shortened V by 3 bases and J by 5 bases, and 9 bases separated the two germline ends. The CDR3 region has the DNA TGTGCCAGCAGTTTTATTGGGGGAGATACGCAGTATTTT. Protein sequence: CASSFIGGDTQYF.

This clonotype has a count of ten or more. The chain recombines TRBV6-5 with TRBJ1-6, with D possibly matching TRBD1 (5 bases). The V end was cut by 0 bases, the J end by 8 bases, with 14 bases between. CDR1 and CDR2 (germline): MNHEY, SVGAGI. The CDR3 has 16 residues. The CDR3 DNA reads as TGTGCCAGCAGTTACTCGGGTCTCAGGGCGTATTCACCCCTCCACTTT. The encoded protein is CASSYSGLRAYSPLHF.

The gene calls are TRBV2 and TRBJ2-5, with D hard to call. The CDR3 is 13 amino acids. The V gene lost 9 bases and the J gene lost 5 bases, with 16 bases spanning the gap. CDR1 is SNHLY and CDR2 is FYNNEI in the germline V gene. The CDR3 coding sequence is TGTGCCAGTTGGGGAACTTTAGTGGAGACCCAGTACTTC. Protein product: CASWGTLVETQYF.

In this sample, this clonotype turned up a few times. CDR3 DNA: TGTGCCAGCAGTTTTCTCGCCAAAATTGGACTAGCGGGAGGGCTCCACAATGAGCAGTTCTTC. This gives the protein CASSFLAKIGLAGGLHNEQFF. V usage is TRBV28 and J usage is TRBJ2-1, with 15 nucleotides matching TRBD2. The CDR3 has 21 amino acids. V gave up 3 bases and J gave up 5 bases; unmatched junction bases: 17. The germline CDR1 and CDR2 sequences are MDHEN and SYDVKM. Full variable domain (missing parts from reference TRBV28 and TRBJ2-1): DVKVTQSSRYLVKRTGEKVFLECVQDMDHENMFWYRQDPGLGLRLIYFSYDVKMKEKGDIPEGYSVSREKKERFSLILESASTNQTSMYLCASSFLAKIGLAGGLHNEQFFGPGTRLTVL.

Regarding this clonotype: One end of the junction varies from germline; a read error may be responsible. The chain links TRBV6-2 or TRBV6-3 to TRBJ2-2; TRBD2 is a possible D gene (5 bases). Per germline, CDR1 MNHEY and CDR2 SVGEGT. The CDR3 length is 17 residues. CDR3 region: CASSYSGRRMNTGELLF. CDR3 nucleotides: TGTGCCAGCAGTTACTCGGGCAGGAGAATGAACACCGGGGAGCTGTTATTT.

This clonotype was observed a few times. This rearrangement joins TRBV2 to TRBJ1-1; TRBD1 matches at 8 bases. J was trimmed by 4 bases and V by 3 bases; bases with no gene match: 7. The CDR3 totals 15 residues. From germline, CDR1 is SNHLY and CDR2 FYNNEI. Here the CDR3 reads CASSEQGASGTEAFF. The DNA for the CDR3 is TGTGCCAGCAGTGAGCAGGGGGCGAGTGGCACTGAAGCTTTCTTT.

The CDR3 here is CASSLTAGQPQHF. CDR3 in DNA: TGTGCCAGCAGCTTGACGGCAGGGCAGCCCCAGCATTTT. The chain recombines TRBV5-8 with TRBJ1-5; tentatively, D is TRBD1 (5 bases). Per the germline V gene, CDR1 is SGHTS and CDR2 is YDEGEE. The CDR3 has 13 amino acids. V lost 1 base to trimming and J lost 7 bases, with 9 bases between them.

This clonotype was seen more than once but under ten times. The chain combines TRBV20-1 with TRBJ1-5; 8 bases map to TRBD1. The V segment lost 3 bases and the J segment 4 bases; nucleotides outside the gene matches: 5. Germline V lookup: CDR1 DFQATT, CDR2 SNEGSKA (reference sequence). This CDR3 is 14 amino acids long. The CDR3 sequence: CSARDRDRNQPQHF. CDR3 sequence (DNA): TGCAGTGCTAGGGACAGGGATCGGAATCAGCCCCAGCATTTT.

This clonotype has ten or more counts. CDR3 in amino acids: CASTVGTGGWTEAFF. The CDR3 DNA sequence: TGTGCCAGCACCGTAGGCACAGGGGGATGGACTGAAGCTTTCTTT. This chain uses TRBV14 with TRBJ1-1; 8 nucleotides agree with TRBD1. The CDR3 is 15 residues long. In germline, CDR1 is SGHDN, CDR2 FVKESK. Unmatched junction bases numbered 12, after V lost 7 bases and J lost 5 bases.

This clonotype has more than one count but fewer than ten. The V gene is TRBV20-1, the J gene TRBJ1-1; D perhaps matches TRBD1 (6 bases). Trimming shortened V by 3 bases and J by 4 bases, and 15 bases separated the two germline ends. The CDR3 is made up of 14 amino acids. Germline-derived CDR1 and CDR2 are DFQATT and SNEGSKA (reference sequence). DNA for the CDR3: TGCAGTGCTAGGGCCCCGCAGGGGCCCACTGAAGCTTTCTTT. Protein: CSARAPQGPTEAFF.

The CDR3 nucleotides are TGCGCCAGCAGACAGGGGAACTCTGGAAACACCATATATTTT. The encoded protein is CASRQGNSGNTIYF. The V and J genes are TRBV10-2 and TRBJ1-3; 7 nucleotides match TRBD1. Looked up from germline, CDR1 is WSHSY and CDR2 is SAAADI. V was clipped by 6 bases and J by 0 bases; unmatched bases: 2. There are 14 residues in the CDR3.

The chain joins TRBV12-3 or TRBV12-4 to TRBJ2-2, with a tentative D call TRBD1 (5 bases). The CDR3 totals 13 residues. V gave up 6 bases and J gave up 6 bases, with 11 bases separating them. This chain's CDR3 is CASRGLGAGELFF. The CDR3 coding sequence is TGTGCCAGCAGGGGGCTAGGCGCCGGGGAGCTGTTTTTT.

In this sample, this clonotype turned up a few times. The rearrangement uses TRBV7-3 and TRBJ2-2; D gene ambiguous. This CDR3 comprises 17 residues. Germline CDR1 is SGHTA and CDR2 is FQGTGA. V lost 5 bases, J lost 2 bases, and 18 bases lay in between. The CDR3 DNA reads as TGTGCCAGCAGCATCCTACCGACGGAACTAAACACCGGGGAGCTGTTTTTT. Translated, it gives CASSILPTELNTGELFF.

This rearrangement joins TRBV9 to TRBJ2-3; tentative D call: TRBD1 (6 bases). Germline V gene sequence: CDR1 SGDLS, CDR2 YYNGEE. CDR3 length: 15 amino acids. V was clipped by 2 bases and J by 4 bases, with 14 bases between them. DNA for the CDR3: TGTGCCAGCAGCGTTGGGGGCGGTAGCTCAGATACGCAGTATTTT. Translating it yields CASSVGGGSSDTQYF.

This clonotype was seen a few times. The CDR3 coding sequence is TGTGCCAGCAGCTCTAAGGGGGCGCGTGAAGCTTTCTTT. Translated, it gives CASSSKGAREAFF. The chain uses TRBV7-2 and TRBJ1-1, with TRBD1 matching over 7 bases. The CDR3 is 13 amino acids. V shed 4 bases and J 7 bases; nucleotides not matched to a gene: 6. In germline, CDR1 is SGHTA, CDR2 FQGNSA. Supplemented by reference TRBV7-2 and TRBJ1-1, the full variable domain reads GAGVSQSPSNKVTEKGKDVELRCDPISGHTALYWYRQSLGQGLEFLIYFQGNSAPDKSGLPSDRFSAERTGGSVSTLTIQRTQQEDSAVYLCASSSKGAREAFFGQGTRLTVV.

The chain combines TRBV19 with TRBJ2-5; D perhaps matches TRBD1 (6 bases). The V end was cut by 3 bases, the J end by 0 bases, with 14 bases between. This CDR3 is 16 amino acids long. The germline CDR1 and CDR2 sequences are LNHDA and SQIVND (reference sequence). CDR3 sequence: CASSITGTIYQETQYF. The CDR3 nucleotides read TGTGCCAGTAGTATCACAGGGACGATTTACCAAGAGACCCAGTACTTC.

The table lists this clonotype with a few counts. The V gene is TRBV6-9, the J gene TRBJ1-5; the D gene is possibly TRBD1 (5 bases). V lost 8 bases, J lost 8 bases, and 19 bases lay in between. This CDR3 has 14 residues. Per germline, CDR1 MNHGY and CDR2 SVAAGI. In DNA, the CDR3 is TGTGCCAGCGGCAGGGCAAATCCCTGGGAGCCCCAGCATTTT. It yields the protein CASGRANPWEPQHF.

This clonotype was counted a few times. This chain links TRBV6-2 or TRBV6-3 with TRBJ2-2; D may be TRBD2 (6 bases). The CDR3 is made up of 13 amino acids. CDR1 MNHEY and CDR2 SVGEGT come from the germline V gene. Trimming took 6 bases from V and 6 from J, leaving 11 bases between them. CDR3 DNA: TGTGCCAGCAGGGGGACTCTATCCGGGGAGCTGTTTTTT. Translation gives CASRGTLSGELFF.

V is TRBV27 and J is TRBJ1-6; no clear D gene. The CDR3 runs 16 residues. V lost 3 bases and J 0 bases, leaving 9 bases between the germline ends. CDR1 and CDR2 (germline): MNHEY, SMNVEV (reference sequence). In DNA form, the CDR3 reads TGTGCCAGCAGTTTTATACAGAGCTCCTATAATTCACCCCTCCACTTT. Its translation is CASSFIQSSYNSPLHF.

The rearrangement links TRBV18 to TRBJ1-1; 10 positions match TRBD1. In germline, CDR1 is KGHSH, CDR2 LQKENI. V was pared by 3 bases and J by 4 bases, with 2 bases of the junction left unmatched. The CDR3 totals 14 residues. This chain's CDR3 is CASSPWTGGTEAFF. In nucleotides, the CDR3 is TGTGCCAGCTCACCTTGGACAGGGGGCACTGAAGCTTTCTTT. The variable domain in full, with the rest retrieved from reference TRBV18 and TRBJ1-1, is NAGVMQNPRHLVRRRGQEARLRCSPMKGHSHVYWYRQLPEEGLKFMVYLQKENIIDESGMPKERFSAEFPKEGPSILRIQQVVRGDSAAYFCASSPWTGGTEAFFGQGTRLTVV.

The V and J genes are TRBV9 and TRBJ2-7, with TRBD2 matching 12 bases. V was pared by 3 bases and J by 6 bases, with 7 bases of the junction left unmatched. From germline, CDR1 is SGDLS and CDR2 YYNGEE. The CDR3 totals 15 residues. CDR3 nucleotide sequence: TGTGCCAGCAGCGCTAGCGGGGGGGCGCCTGGCGAGCAGTACTTC. Translated: CASSASGGAPGEQYF.